The following is a T cell receptor beta chain sequence with its context. What it binds is not known. The PCR was carried out with 60 Vbeta primers and 13 Jbeta primers. Repertoires were generated with immunoSEQ multiplex PCR, while TCRdb's copy carries only in-frame clones and drops some. The sample includes approximately 150,000 clones, approximately 76% seen only once; the top ten take over 1.1%. Germline-derived CDR1 and CDR2 are MNHEY and SVGAGI. This CDR3 is built from 14 residues. J lost 7 bases, V lost 6 bases, and 6 bases had no gene match. This sample stems from a study of cytomegalovirus exposure and HLA in healthy donors. Study-wide points: In a later analysis, at a false discovery rate of 0.05, under 20,000 TCR beta sequences matched HLA alleles. Follow-up analysis found HLA locus-dependent TCR association rates, highest for DRB1 and lowest for HLA-C. Reportedly, HLA-A and HLA-B alleles of most subjects were accurately predicted from TCR beta.

The sequence came from a man between 60 and 70 years old in good health and CMV-seronegative. The rearrangement joins TRBV6-5 to TRBJ2-1, with TRBD2 identical over 10 bases. Sequenced input: PBMCs. The CDR3 sequence: CASRSSGRGNEQFF. In DNA, the CDR3 is TGTGCCAGCAGATCCAGCGGGAGGGGTAATGAGCAGTTCTTC.